This TCR beta chain comes out of a study of regulatory T cells. Study-level points and caveats: In CD3G-deficient patients, conventional CD4+ T cells were enriched for hydrophobic CDR3 residues at positions 6 and 7. Skewed V and J usage and few unique V-J pairs marked patient repertoires, most in Tregs.

The PCR used 52 TRBV and 13 TRBJ primers. Here immunoSEQ multiplex PCR was the method, and the copy in TCRdb shows in-frame clones only, minus some. This sample has about 23,000 clones, with approximately 90% found just once. Patients aged 2 to 39 years had fewer naive T cells. Sorting split CD4+ cells into CD25-high CD127-low Tregs and CD25-low CD127-high conventional T cells. In regard to this clone: Its cognate antigen is unknown.

V was clipped by 4 bases and J by 8 bases; unmatched bases: 7. The CDR3 has 13 amino acids. In germline, CDR1 is MNHNS, CDR2 SASEGT. Sequenced material: conventional CD4+ T cells sorted from blood. This TCR was recovered from a child aged 5 to 17 with CD3G deficiency. This chain joins TRBV6-1 and TRBJ1-2; the match to TRBD1 covers 7 bases. CDR3 nucleotides: TGTGCCAGCAGTGTTAGCAGGGGGACGGGCTACACCTTC. Amino acid sequence: CASSVSRGTGYTF.